Listed below are T cell receptor beta chains from one sample, sequenced in a study of blood T cell repertoires in COVID-19. Using immunoSEQ multiplex PCR, the repertoire was profiled, and TCRdb retains in-frame clones only, with some absent. This table holds around 24,000 clones, 90% found once. The sequenced material came from peripheral blood. These TCRs come from a woman aged 55-69 years with active COVID-19. Each CDR3 is given with its conserved first and last residue. A D gene is named only where the DNA matches it firmly. Clone size appears in some rows only: once, few, many, or a class for an expanded clone.

>TRBV19|16|.|TRBJ1-2|.
TGTGCCAGTAGCCCCCAGGGGCTTGCCCAATACTATGGCTACACCTTC
CASSPQGLAQYYGYTF
>TRBV30|13|.|TRBJ2-5|.
TGTGCCTGGAGTGGAGGTACCCCCGAGACCCAGTACTTC
CAWSGGTPETQYF
>TRBV7-3|16|.|TRBJ2-3|TRBD2
TGTGCCAGCAGCTCTCCGGGAGGACCCCACACAGATACGCAGTATTTT
CASSSPGGPHTDTQYF
>TRBV6-6|15|.|TRBJ1-1|.
TGTGCCAGCAGTTACCTACGAGGATCGAACACTGAAGCTTTCTTT
CASSYLRGSNTEAFF
>TRBV30|13|.|TRBJ2-1|.
TGTGCCTGGAGTGTTAGCGGCAACAATGAGCAGTTCTTC
CAWSVSGNNEQFF
>TRBV5-1|15|.|TRBJ2-3|TRBD1
TGCGCCAGCAGACCCACCTCGACAGGGCGCGATACGCAGTATTTT
CASRPTSTGRDTQYF
>TRBV30|14|.|TRBJ2-5|.
TGTGCCTGGAGTCCTTGGACTTCCCAAGAGACCCAGTACTTC
CAWSPWTSQETQYF
>TRBV28|17|.|TRBJ1-1|TRBD1
TGTGCCAGCAGTCCTACAGGGGGCGCGTGGTTGGCCACTGAAGCTTTCTTT
CASSPTGGAWLATEAFF
>TRBV20-1|14|.|TRBJ1-6|.
TGCAGTGCTAGTCGCAGGGCCGAAAATTCACCCCTCCACTTT
CSASRRAENSPLHF
>TRBV9|15|.|TRBJ2-5|.
TGTGCCAGCAGCGTAGCCCCCCGGATCGGGGAGACCCAGTACTTC
CASSVAPRIGETQYF
>TRBV30|15|.|TRBJ2-2|TRBD2
TGTGCCTGGAGCGCGGGGGGACCCAACGCCGGGGAGCTGTTTTTT
CAWSAGGPNAGELFF
>TRBV6-5|14|.|TRBJ1-3|.
TGTGCCATTACACAGGGTGAGGCTGGAAACACCATATATTTT
CAITQGEAGNTIYF
>TRBV15|17|.|TRBJ2-1|TRBD1
TGTGCCACCAGCAGAGGAGGTGGGACAGGGCTAGGCAATGAGCAGTTCTTC
CATSRGGGTGLGNEQFF
>TRBV11-2|12|few|TRBJ2-7|.
TGTGCCAGCACCCCAGGGGCAGGCGAGCAGTACTTC
CASTPGAGEQYF
>TRBV19|13|.|TRBJ2-1|TRBD2
TGTGCCAGTAGTACTAGCGGGGCAAATGAGCAGTTCTTC
CASSTSGANEQFF
>TRBV4-1|15|few|TRBJ2-7|.
TGCGCCAGCAGCCAAGATGGGGCCGGAGCCTACGAGCAGTACTTC
CASSQDGAGAYEQYF
>TRBV7-8|13|.|TRBJ2-7|.
TGTGCCAGCAGCCCAAGGAGCTCCTACGAGCAGTACTTC
CASSPRSSYEQYF
>TRBV19|14|.|TRBJ2-1|TRBD2
TGTGCCAGTAGGCCCGCGGGGGGGTACAATGAGCAGTTCTTC
CASRPAGGYNEQFF
>TRBV2|14|.|TRBJ1-5|TRBD1
TGTGCCAGCAGGGATGGACAGGTGGGACAGCCCCAGCATTTT
CASRDGQVGQPQHF
>TRBV6-6|13|once|TRBJ1-1|.
TGTGCCAGCAGTTCACAGGGGAACACTGAAGCTTTCTTT
CASSSQGNTEAFF
>TRBV19|13|.|TRBJ1-2|.
TGTGCCACCTCGGCCGGGGGTTTCGATGGCTACACCTTC
CATSAGGFDGYTF
>TRBV20-1|10|.|TRBJ2-1|.
TGCAGTGCTGAACTCAATGAGCAGTTCTTC
CSAELNEQFF
>TRBV19|14|.|TRBJ2-7|.
TGTGCCAGTAGTATAGCGGGCCTCGGGAGCGAGCAGTACTTC
CASSIAGLGSEQYF
>TRBV28|16|.|TRBJ2-7|TRBD1
TGTGCCAGCAGTCCTGAAAAGACAGGGGTTCTCCACGAGCAGTACTTC
CASSPEKTGVLHEQYF
>TRBV27|16|.|TRBJ2-1|TRBD2
TGTGCCAGCAGTTTATTTCCTAGCGGGTTGTCAAATGAGCAGTTCTTC
CASSLFPSGLSNEQFF
>TRBV4-3|16|once|TRBJ1-4|.
TGCGCCAGCAGCCAAGACCCCCGGGGAGGGGTGGAGAAACTGTTTTTT
CASSQDPRGGVEKLFF
>TRBV12-5|17|.|TRBJ2-2|TRBD1
TGTGCTAGTGGTTTGAAACGATCGGGACAGGGCACCGGGGAGCTGTTTTTT
CASGLKRSGQGTGELFF
>TRBV27|15|.|TRBJ1-4|.
TGTGCCAGCAGTTTAGCCGGGACACTACCGGAAAAACTGTTTTTT
CASSLAGTLPEKLFF
>TRBV28|16|.|TRBJ2-3|TRBD2
TGTGCCAGCAGTTTAGTGCTAGCGGGAGGCACAGATACGCAGTATTTT
CASSLVLAGGTDTQYF
>TRBV5-1|14|.|TRBJ2-5|TRBD2
TGCGCCAGCAGCGGGGGCGGGAGGATAGAGACCCAGTACTTC
CASSGGGRIETQYF
>TRBV10-2|16|.|TRBJ1-2|.
TGCGCCACCAGCCGGGTCTCGACAGACGCTGACTATGGCTACACCTTC
CATSRVSTDADYGYTF
>TRBV4-3|14|.|TRBJ1-3|.
TGCGCCAGCAGCCAAGGGACAGTCCGAAACACCATATATTTT
CASSQGTVRNTIYF
>TRBV9|14|.|TRBJ2-3|.
TGTGCCAGCAGCGTAACTCCGTACACAGATACGCAGTATTTT
CASSVTPYTDTQYF
>TRBV6-2/TRBV6-3|13|.|TRBJ2-3|.
TGTGCCAGCAGTTCGGACTACTTGGATACGCAGTATTTT
CASSSDYLDTQYF
>TRBV28|14|.|TRBJ1-1|.
TGTGCCAGCAGCACCGGGACAATGAACACTGAAGCTTTCTTT
CASSTGTMNTEAFF
>TRBV27|20|.|TRBJ2-3|TRBD1
TGTGCCAGCAGGGGACAGGGGGCGATGGCTAGCGTCGATTACACAGATACGCAGTATTTT
CASRGQGAMASVDYTDTQYF
>TRBV10-2|13|.|TRBJ1-1|.
TGCGCCAGCAGTGAGATGGGAGGAAGGGGGGGTTTCTTT
CASSEMGGRGGFF
>TRBV6-5|14|.|TRBJ2-1|.
TGTGCCAGCAGTTATGTGGGAGAGTTGAATGAGCAGTTCTTC
CASSYVGELNEQFF
>TRBV19|14|.|TRBJ1-1|.
TGTGCCAGTATTGTCGGGGGGCCGGGAACTGAAGCTTTCTTT
CASIVGGPGTEAFF
>TRBV4-1|15|.|TRBJ2-1|.
TGCGCCAGCAGCCAAATACCCGGGATACACAATGAGCAGTTCTTC
CASSQIPGIHNEQFF
>TRBV28|16|.|TRBJ2-1|TRBD2
TGTGCCAGCAGTTTACGACTAGCGGGAGGCCTACATGAGCAGTTCTTC
CASSLRLAGGLHEQFF
>TRBV5-1|14|.|TRBJ1-2|TRBD1
TGCGCCAGCAGCCCACAAGACAGGGGAAGGGGCTACACCTTC
CASSPQDRGRGYTF
>TRBV6-4|14|once|TRBJ2-3|TRBD2
TGTGCCCGCGGACCGGCGGGAGATCCAGATACGCAGTATTTT
CARGPAGDPDTQYF
>TRBV27|15|.|TRBJ2-7|TRBD1
TGTGCCAGCAGTTTAACGATTACAGGGGTCGGCGAGCAGTACTTC
CASSLTITGVGEQYF
>TRBV19|13|.|TRBJ2-2|TRBD1
TGTGCCAGTAGTAGACAGGGGGTCGGGGAGCTGTTTTTT
CASSRQGVGELFF
>TRBV19|14|.|TRBJ2-5|.
TGTGCCAGAAGGCAGGGCGGGGACCTTGAGGCCCAGTACTTC
CARRQGGDLEAQYF
>TRBV19|16|.|TRBJ2-1|TRBD2
TGTGCCAGTAGTACCCAAAGCGGGAGGTACGTCAATGAGCAGTTCTTC
CASSTQSGRYVNEQFF
>TRBV11-2|14|.|TRBJ2-7|TRBD2
TGTGCCAGCAGCTTGACTAGCGGGGACTACGAGCAGTACTTC
CASSLTSGDYEQYF
>TRBV7-2|15|.|TRBJ1-6|.
TGTGCCAGCAGCTCTGGGGGAGGAAGGAATTCACCCCTCCACTTT
CASSSGGGRNSPLHF
>TRBV5-4|12|.|TRBJ2-5|.
TGTGCCAGCAGCTCAGGAAAAGGGACCCAGTACTTC
CASSSGKGTQYF
>TRBV9|17|.|TRBJ1-2|TRBD1
TGTGCCAGCAGCACACGAAGACAGGGGGGATGGGGTGCTGACTACACCTTC
CASSTRRQGGWGADYTF
>TRBV5-1|15|once|TRBJ1-1|.
TGCGCCAGCAGCTTACAGACAGCCCTGGGCACTGAAGCTTTCTTT
CASSLQTALGTEAFF
>TRBV28|13|.|TRBJ1-3|.
TGTGCCAGCACGGTCAGGCCTGGAAACACCATATATTTT
CASTVRPGNTIYF
>TRBV5-1|16|.|TRBJ2-3|.
TGCGCCAGCAGCTCAAAAAGTAGCGGAGCCACAGATACGCAGTATTTT
CASSSKSSGATDTQYF
>TRBV9|14|.|TRBJ2-7|.
TGTGCCAGCAGCGTAGGTGCAGGGATGTACGAGCAGTACTTC
CASSVGAGMYEQYF
>TRBV5-1|15|.|TRBJ2-5|TRBD1
TGCGCCAGCAGCTTGGAGGGACAGGAACAAGAGACCCAGTACTTC
CASSLEGQEQETQYF
>TRBV18|20|.|TRBJ2-1|TRBD2
TGTGCCAGCTCACCCCGTTTAGCTAGCGGGATCGGGGAAGAAAGGGGCGGCGAGCTCTTC
CASSPRLASGIGEERGGELF
>TRBV10-3|18|.|TRBJ1-1|.
TGTGCCATCAGTGGGAAAAGGCCAGGGGCCTGGATGAACACTGAAGCTTTCTTT
CAISGKRPGAWMNTEAFF
>TRBV4-1|16|.|TRBJ1-5|.
TGCGCCAGCAGCCCCCCGGGGGGCGGCCGCAATCAGCCCCAGCATTTT
CASSPPGGGRNQPQHF
>TRBV25-1|13|.|TRBJ2-1|TRBD1
TGTGCCACCGCGGACAGGGGGCTCAATGAGCAGTTCTTC
CATADRGLNEQFF